The T cell receptor (beta chain) described here comes from a study of shared clonotypes between healthy human individuals. In the study overall: CD4 naive and CD4 memory each took three plates per donor, while CD8 naive took two and CD8 memory one. Study-wide points: In the sorted subsets, rarefaction showed sequencing was incomplete despite large depth. The generation probabilities recorded for non-shared clonotypes fell below those of clonotypes shared by all four donors.

Profiled with immunoSEQ multiplex PCR; TCRdb holds only in-frame clones, not every one. The table shows over 2 million clones, with approximately 90% occurring only once. The length of the CDR3 is 12 residues. The germline V and J ends were trimmed by 4 bases and 5 bases, with 8 bases remaining between them. Germline-derived CDR1 and CDR2 are SGHRS and YFSETQ. Concerning this clone itself: What it recognizes is unknown. The same CDR3 also results from other DNA sequences found in this sample.

This chain connects TRBV5-1 to TRBJ2-3, with D uncertain. The sequenced sample was naive CD4+ T cells from PBMCs. Regarding subset: CD45RA+ positively selected. The receptor was derived from a man between 18 and 29 years old in good health. Some clones in this sample may be carry-over from other donors' samples. The CDR3: CASSPPGDTQYF. CDR3 in DNA: TGCGCCAGCAGCCCTCCCGGAGATACGCAGTATTTT.